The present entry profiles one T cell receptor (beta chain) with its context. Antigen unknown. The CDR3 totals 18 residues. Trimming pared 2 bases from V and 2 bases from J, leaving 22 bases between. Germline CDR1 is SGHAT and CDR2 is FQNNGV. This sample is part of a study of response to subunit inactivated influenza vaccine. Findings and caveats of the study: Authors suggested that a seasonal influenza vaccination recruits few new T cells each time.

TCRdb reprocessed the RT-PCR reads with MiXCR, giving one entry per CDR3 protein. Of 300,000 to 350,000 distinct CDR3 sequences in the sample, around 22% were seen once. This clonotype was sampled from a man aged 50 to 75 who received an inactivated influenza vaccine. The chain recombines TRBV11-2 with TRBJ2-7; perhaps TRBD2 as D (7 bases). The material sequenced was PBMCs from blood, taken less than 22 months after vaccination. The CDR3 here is CASSLYLSGGGLTYEQYF. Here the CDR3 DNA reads TGTGCCAGCAGCTTATATCTCTCTGGCGGGGGCCTAACCTACGAGCAGTACTTC.